A selection of T cell receptor beta chains follows, all from one sample in a study of T-cell memory formation after mild COVID-19. Each CDR3 protein is one row after TCRdb ran MiXCR on the 5' RACE reads. The repertoire holds around 200,000 distinct CDR3 sequences, around 30% seen once, with about an eighth in the top ten. The sample taken for sequencing was PBMCs or a T cell subset sorted from them (not recorded which). These receptors were taken from an adult woman who had mild COVID-19 (a few samples of this study predate the infection). Cell type and time point are not known. Each CDR3 is given with its conserved first and last residue. D genes are given only for firm matches. A row's size may be missing; if present it is once, few, many or a size class.

J | D | V | size | DNA | CDR3
TRBJ2-1 | TRBD2 | TRBV12-3/TRBV12-4 | - | TGTGCCAGCAACAAGAGGGGTGGTCTAGCGGTTTACAATGAGCAGTTCTTC | CASNKRGGLAVYNEQFF
TRBJ1-4 | TRBD1 | TRBV4-2 | - | TGTGCCAGCAGCCAACAGGACAGGGGGAATGAAAAACTGTTTTTT | CASSQQDRGNEKLFF
TRBJ1-2 | - | TRBV29-1 | - | TGCAGCGTTGGAACAATAGTCTATGGCTACACCTTC | CSVGTIVYGYTF
TRBJ2-1 | - | TRBV24-1 | few | TGTGCCACCGGGGCAGGAGGGAGCGATGAGCAGTTCTTC | CATGAGGSDEQFF
TRBJ2-3 | TRBD1 | TRBV19 | - | TGTGCCAGTAGTTCGACAGGGGGCGCAGATACGCAGTATTTT | CASSSTGGADTQYF
TRBJ2-5 | TRBD1 | TRBV3-1 | few | TGTGCCAGCAGCCCCGGGACAGGAGAGACCCAGTACTTC | CASSPGTGETQYF
TRBJ2-7 | - | TRBV7-8 | few | TGTGCCAGCAGCTCACGGGGACCTTACGAGCAGTACTTC | CASSSRGPYEQYF
TRBJ1-1 | - | TRBV7-2 | few | TGTGCCAGCAGCCGAAATACGGGTATTGGCACTGAAGCTTTCTTT | CASSRNTGIGTEAFF
TRBJ1-2 | TRBD1 | TRBV29-1 | few | TGCAGCTTAGAAGGACAGGGCCGTGGCTACACCTTC | CSLEGQGRGYTF
TRBJ2-3 | - | TRBV27 | - | TGTGCCAGCAGCCCCTCACAGGGTGCAGATACGCAGTATTTT | CASSPSQGADTQYF
TRBJ2-3 | - | TRBV7-8 | - | TGTGCCAGCAGCTTTATCGGAGCTAGCACAGATACGCAGTATTTT | CASSFIGASTDTQYF
TRBJ1-4 | - | TRBV11-2 | - | TGTGCCAGCAGCCCTCGAGGGCCCACGGGTGAAAAACTGTTTTTT | CASSPRGPTGEKLFF
TRBJ2-1 | - | TRBV12-3/TRBV12-4 | few | TGTGCCAGCAGCCCTGGGGAGAGTGAGCAGTTCTTC | CASSPGESEQFF
TRBJ1-5 | - | TRBV7-9 | few | TGTGCCAGCAGCCGTCCAAGTTTCCAGCCCCAGCATTTT | CASSRPSFQPQHF
TRBJ2-2 | - | TRBV30 | few | TGTGCCTGGATGCGGGGCCTCAGGGGGGAGCTGTTTTTT | CAWMRGLRGELFF
TRBJ2-7 | - | TRBV4-1 | - | TGCGCCAGCAGCCAGGATTTCTCGACGGTGGTCTACGAGCAGTACTTC | CASSQDFSTVVYEQYF
TRBJ1-5 | - | TRBV20-1 | - | TGCAGTGCTAGTACAGGGTCTAGCAATCAGCCCCAGCATTTT | CSASTGSSNQPQHF
TRBJ1-2 | - | TRBV20-1 | few | TGCAGTGCTAGACCCCCCATTGGCTACACCTTC | CSARPPIGYTF
TRBJ2-3 | TRBD2 | TRBV6-2/TRBV6-3 | - | TGTGCCAGCAGTCCCGGGACTAGCGACTACACAGATACGCAGTATTTT | CASSPGTSDYTDTQYF
TRBJ1-2 | - | TRBV3-1 | - | TGTGCCAGCAGCCCCCGGCTAGATAGTTATTCCAACTATGGCTACACCTTC | CASSPRLDSYSNYGYTF
TRBJ2-3 | TRBD2 | TRBV6-4 | few | TGTGCCAGCAAAGCGACTAGCGGCACAGATACGCAGTATTTT | CASKATSGTDTQYF
TRBJ2-3 | - | TRBV5-1 | few | TGCGCCAGCAGCAAGTCGGTAGCGGCCCGCACAGATACGCAGTATTTT | CASSKSVAARTDTQYF
TRBJ1-2 | - | TRBV18 | - | TGTGCCAGCTCACCTCTTTCTTCCGACCGTACTAACTATGGCTACACCTTC | CASSPLSSDRTNYGYTF
TRBJ1-4 | - | TRBV12-3/TRBV12-4 | - | TGTGCCAGCAGTTTACCGGGGGGGGATGAAAAACTGTTTTTT | CASSLPGGDEKLFF
TRBJ2-7 | TRBD1 | TRBV30 | few | TGTGCCTGGAGCCCCAGGGGCAGGGGGCTGGCCGAGCAGTACTTC | CAWSPRGRGLAEQYF
TRBJ2-5 | - | TRBV4-3 | - | TGCGCCAGCAGCCAAGGGCGGCCCGGGCCCCAGTACTTC | CASSQGRPGPQYF
TRBJ2-7 | - | TRBV9 | - | TGTGCCAGCAGCAAAGCTGACAGGGCGGGGGACGAGCAGTACTTC | CASSKADRAGDEQYF
TRBJ2-5 | - | TRBV29-1 | few | TGCAGCGTTCCGAAGGGTCCCGGGGAGACCCAGTACTTC | CSVPKGPGETQYF
TRBJ2-5 | - | TRBV7-9 | few | TGTGCCAGCAGCTTAAGGACCGGAGAGACCCAGTACTTC | CASSLRTGETQYF
TRBJ1-1 | - | TRBV3-1 | many | TGTGCCAGCAGCCAAGATCTGACAGTGAACACTGAAGCTTTCTTT | CASSQDLTVNTEAFF
TRBJ2-5 | - | TRBV7-9 | - | TGTGCCAGCAGCCCCGAGTCGGCAGAGGGGTACTTC | CASSPESAEGYF
TRBJ2-7 | - | TRBV6-5 | few | TGTGCCAGCAGTACCTTAGGGGGCTCCTACGAGCAGTACTTC | CASSTLGGSYEQYF
TRBJ1-5 | TRBD1 | TRBV5-1 | - | TGCGCCAGCAGCCCAGGGGACAGTAATCAGCCCCAGCATTTT | CASSPGDSNQPQHF
TRBJ2-7 | - | TRBV12-3/TRBV12-4 | many | TGTGCCAGCAGTTTAGCGGCCTACGAGCAGTACTTC | CASSLAAYEQYF
TRBJ1-1 | - | TRBV24-1 | - | TGTGCCACCAGTGACCCGAACACTGAAGCTTTCTTT | CATSDPNTEAFF
TRBJ2-1 | TRBD1 | TRBV20-1 | - | TGCAGTGCTGGCCACGGACAGGATTACAATGAGCAGTTCTTC | CSAGHGQDYNEQFF
TRBJ1-5 | - | TRBV6-5 | - | TGTGCCAGCAGTTACGCTGGGCAGCCCCAGCATTTT | CASSYAGQPQHF
TRBJ2-5 | - | TRBV29-1 | - | TGCAGCGTGGTTGGTGGGACCCAGTACTTC | CSVVGGTQYF
TRBJ2-7 | TRBD1 | TRBV6-2/TRBV6-3 | - | TGTGCCAGCAGTTTGGGGACAGGGGGTCGCGAGCAGTACTTC | CASSLGTGGREQYF
TRBJ2-7 | - | TRBV2 | few | TGTGCCAGCAGTGAACGGGCGGGCGACACCTACGAGCAGTACTTC | CASSERAGDTYEQYF
TRBJ2-5 | TRBD2 | TRBV24-1 | once | TGTGCCACCAGTGATTTGTTCGGGGGGGCGGAGACCCAGTACTTC | CATSDLFGGAETQYF
TRBJ2-3 | - | TRBV18 | - | TGTGCCAGCTCACCTCCCTCTCGGACAGATACGCAGTATTTT | CASSPPSRTDTQYF
TRBJ2-1 | - | TRBV7-6 | few | TGTGCCAGCAGCTTAAAAGGGATTGAGCAGTTCTTC | CASSLKGIEQFF
TRBJ2-1 | - | TRBV15 | few | TGTGCCACCAGCAGAGATCTGCCTAGCGTTGATGAGCAGTTCTTC | CATSRDLPSVDEQFF
TRBJ2-7 | - | TRBV6-2/TRBV6-3 | - | TGTGCCAGCCGGTCCCTTGGTTCCTACGAGCAGTACTTC | CASRSLGSYEQYF
TRBJ2-5 | TRBD2 | TRBV7-9 | - | TGTGCCAGCTCCTGGACTAGCGGTTTTCAAGAGACCCAGTACTTC | CASSWTSGFQETQYF
TRBJ2-3 | TRBD2 | TRBV6-2/TRBV6-3 | - | TGTGCCAGCAGCCCCGGGACTAGCGGGGGGAACACAGATACGCAGTATTTT | CASSPGTSGGNTDTQYF
TRBJ2-3 | - | TRBV11-2 | few | TGTGCCAGCAGCTTAGTCGGGGGCGGGATGAGCGCAGATACGCAGTATTTT | CASSLVGGGMSADTQYF
TRBJ2-3 | TRBD2 | TRBV29-1 | few | TGCAGCGCCGTACCACTAGCGGGAGGGACAGATACGCAGTATTTT | CSAVPLAGGTDTQYF
TRBJ1-2 | - | TRBV20-1 | - | TGCAGTGCGTACACCTTTAACTATGGCTACACCTTC | CSAYTFNYGYTF
TRBJ1-1 | - | TRBV6-5 | - | TGTGCCAGCAGTTACGGGGGGCTGATGAACACTGAAGCTTTCTTT | CASSYGGLMNTEAFF
TRBJ1-2 | - | TRBV27 | few | TGTGCCAGCAGCGGGGGACCCGGCTATGGCTACACCTTC | CASSGGPGYGYTF